This section outlines one TCR beta chain sequence together with its context. One end of the junction is discordant with germline, which a read error may explain. CDR1 is LGHNA and CDR2 is YNFKEQ in the germline V gene. The CDR3 runs 15 residues. This sample was included in a study of blood T cell repertoires in COVID-19. Overall study context: Samples came from the United States, Italy and Spain, spanning acute and convalescent COVID-19. In each case, the material was cDNA or gDNA derived from T cells, B-cell-depleted T cells, or PBMCs.

As handled by the study authors: Cell counts per sample came from amplifying reference gene primers. Assay used: immunoSEQ multiplex PCR; TCRdb lists only in-frame clones, some missing. That table gives V, J and clone size, and the DNA gave D and trimming. The sample lists tens of thousands of clones; 75% to 90% were seen once. The receptor was isolated from a woman in her forties or fifties with active or convalescent COVID-19. Source material: peripheral blood. The V and J genes are TRBV4-2 and TRBJ1-5, with 8 bases matching TRBD1. The CDR3 DNA sequence: TGTGCCAGCAGACAAGGGACAGGAAGCAATCAGCCCCAGCATTTT. Its protein is CASRQGTGSNQPQHF.